This entry features one T cell receptor (beta chain) sequence. Its cognate antigen is unknown. These data are taken from a study of human T cells and chemical hapten exposure. Study details: Sensitizing treatment utilized 2% DPC over a 2 cm by 2 cm portion of upper inner arm skin. In the roughly 25-week study, patients were dosed weekly with diphenylcyclopropenone on the scalp throughout.

Germline assignment: CDR1 MNHEY and CDR2 SVGAGI. This CDR3 spans 14 amino acids. V lost 2 bases and J 7 bases, leaving 15 bases between the germline ends. Using its own MiXCR run on the RACE reads, TCRdb lists one record per CDR3 protein. The table lists about 53,000 distinct CDR3 sequences, 9.5% to 10% of them singletons. Time point denoted: pre-sensitization, week 0. The treatment here: therapeutic diphenylcyclopropenone sensitization with weekly scalp DPC. Findings of the study overall: The number of TCRs above 1 in 1000 frequency did not change after DPC sensitization.

This sequence originates from a man aged 35-49 years with alopecia areata. Some clones in this sample may be carry-over from other donors' samples. Sequencing was performed on whole blood, taken in connection with sensitization to the hapten diphenylcyclopropenone (DPC). The chain links TRBV6-5 to TRBJ2-7, with D possibly matching TRBD1 (6 bases). The CDR3 reads CASSYGQGLGEQYF. Here the CDR3 DNA reads TGTGCCAGCAGTTACGGGCAGGGGTTGGGGGAGCAGTACTTC.